Listed below are T cell receptor beta chains from one sample, sequenced in a study of T cells in Graves' hyperthyroidism and ophthalmopathy. TCRdb reprocessed the multiplex PCR reads with MiXCR, giving one entry per CDR3 protein. The sample lists approximately 570,000 distinct CDR3 sequences, 15% to 20% occurring once. Sequencing was done on a sample of blood. The receptors were sampled from a middle-aged man with Graves' ophthalmopathy. Both conserved end residues are part of each CDR3. Fields, in order: CDR3 DNA, CDR3 protein, D gene, clone size, V gene, J gene. D genes are given only for firm matches. Clone size appears in some rows only: once, few, many, or a class for an expanded clone.

TGTGCCAGCAGCTTAGAGCGGGGGTTCTATGGCTACACCTTC	CASSLERGFYGYTF	.	few	TRBV7-9	TRBJ1-2
TGCGCCAGCAGCTCCGGGACACCTGAAGCTTTCTTT	CASSSGTPEAFF	.	.	TRBV5-1	TRBJ1-1
TGTGCCATCAGTGAGCGGGGACCCCTAATCGGAGATACGCAGTATTTT	CAISERGPLIGDTQYF	.	.	TRBV10-3	TRBJ2-3
TGTGCCAGCAGCCAAGTTCGAGGGGAGAAAAACATTCAGTACTTC	CASSQVRGEKNIQYF	.	few	TRBV3-1	TRBJ2-4
TGTGCCAGCAGGGCGGATCCAAGCTCTGGAAACACCATATATTTT	CASRADPSSGNTIYF	.	few	TRBV27	TRBJ1-3
TGTGCCAGCAGTGAAAACTACCTTCTTTCCTACGAGCAGTACTTC	CASSENYLLSYEQYF	.	many	TRBV2	TRBJ2-7
TGTGCCAGCAGGACTAGGGTAGCGGGATTCTCCTACGAGCAGTACTTC	CASRTRVAGFSYEQYF	TRBD2	few	TRBV6-2/TRBV6-3	TRBJ2-7
TGTGCCAGCGCCTCTAGCGGGAGGGCTCAGTTCGAGCAGTACTTC	CASASSGRAQFEQYF	TRBD2	.	TRBV7-2	TRBJ2-7
TGTGCCAGCAGTTTCTTGATAGCGGGAGAGGGCAATGAGCAGTTCTTC	CASSFLIAGEGNEQFF	TRBD2	.	TRBV27	TRBJ2-1
TGCGCCAGCAGCTCCGGACTAGCGGGAGTGGGCCTCTACAATGAGCAGTTCTTC	CASSSGLAGVGLYNEQFF	TRBD2	.	TRBV5-1	TRBJ2-1
TGTGCCAGCAGCTTAGACACGTCCGGCTATCAGCCCCAGCATTTT	CASSLDTSGYQPQHF	.	many	TRBV7-9	TRBJ1-5
TGTGCCAGCAGCGCCGGACTAGCGGGGATCAACTCCTACGAGCAGTACTTC	CASSAGLAGINSYEQYF	TRBD2	few	TRBV7-9	TRBJ2-7
TGTGCCAGCAGCCAAGATTTGGAGTACAAAGCTTTCTTT	CASSQDLEYKAFF	.	.	TRBV4-2	TRBJ1-1
TGTGCCAGCAGTTCCAACCCCATTAGTTTACAGTACTTC	CASSSNPISLQYF	.	.	TRBV12-3/TRBV12-4	TRBJ2-5
TGTGCCAGTACTAAAATGGGGTCAGGTGGCCGGGACTATGGCTACACCTTC	CASTKMGSGGRDYGYTF	.	.	TRBV19	TRBJ1-2
TGCAGCGTGATGTCCTTTGGGACAGGGCCTAATGAAAAACTGTTTTTT	CSVMSFGTGPNEKLFF	TRBD1	.	TRBV29-1	TRBJ1-4
TGTGCCAGCAGCCAAGGGGAGGGAAGAAGTGGCTACACCTTC	CASSQGEGRSGYTF	.	many	TRBV7-8	TRBJ1-2
TGCGGTGCTAACGGACTGCGGGAGCACACCGGGGAGCTGTTTTTT	CGANGLREHTGELFF	TRBD2	.	TRBV20-1	TRBJ2-2
TGTGCCAGCAGTGAAGGAGCGTCTAGCACAGATACGCAGTATTTT	CASSEGASSTDTQYF	.	many	TRBV2	TRBJ2-3
TGTGCCAGCAGCTTAGCTGCGCATAACTACGAGCAGTACTTC	CASSLAAHNYEQYF	.	.	TRBV7-9	TRBJ2-7
TGTGCCAGCAGCGTCGACCCGGGACTAGCGGATACGCAGTATTTT	CASSVDPGLADTQYF	TRBD2	.	TRBV7-8	TRBJ2-3
TGCAGCGCTCCCCGGGACGAGCAGTACTTC	CSAPRDEQYF	.	.	TRBV29-1	TRBJ2-7
TGTGCCAGCAGCCAAGCCTCGGGACAGGGGATGGCCACTGAAGCTTTCTTT	CASSQASGQGMATEAFF	TRBD1	many	TRBV3-1	TRBJ1-1
TGCGCCAGCAGCTTGGCCTACAGGGCGTCCCACGAGCAGTACTTC	CASSLAYRASHEQYF	.	.	TRBV5-1	TRBJ2-7
TGTGCCATCAGTGCAAACAGGGGGCAGTATGGAAACACCATATATTTT	CAISANRGQYGNTIYF	TRBD1	.	TRBV10-3	TRBJ1-3
TGTGCCAGCAGCCAAACCGGGACAGGCCACACCGGGGAGCTGTTTTTT	CASSQTGTGHTGELFF	TRBD1	few	TRBV3-1	TRBJ2-2
TGTGCCAGCAGTGAACTTACAGGGGTAGCCGAGCAGTACTTC	CASSELTGVAEQYF	TRBD1	many	TRBV2	TRBJ2-7
TGTGCCAGTAGCCCAAGACGGTGGGGGGTGAACACTGAAGCTTTCTTT	CASSPRRWGVNTEAFF	.	once	TRBV19	TRBJ1-1
TGTGCCAGCAGCTTAGGTACAGGTTTTAGCACAGATACGCAGTATTTT	CASSLGTGFSTDTQYF	.	.	TRBV3-1	TRBJ2-3
TGCGCCAGCAGCGCCACGACAGGTTATGGTGAGCAGTTCTTC	CASSATTGYGEQFF	.	few	TRBV5-1	TRBJ2-1
TGCAGTGTTCGCTACCCCCCGGGGGAGGAGCAGTACTTC	CSVRYPPGEEQYF	.	once	TRBV20-1	TRBJ2-7
TGTGCTAGTGGTTTGCCCGGTGGCGTGACCGGGGAGCTGTTTTTT	CASGLPGGVTGELFF	.	few	TRBV12-5	TRBJ2-2
TGTGCCAGCAGGCAGGAAGGCCATAATTCACCCCTCCACTTT	CASRQEGHNSPLHF	.	many	TRBV11-2	TRBJ1-6
TGTGCCAGCAGCTTAACAGAGTACACCGGGGAGCTGTTTTTT	CASSLTEYTGELFF	.	many	TRBV11-3	TRBJ2-2
TGTGCCGGCAGTTTTATAGCGGGAGGGCCTGGCGAGCAGTACTTC	CAGSFIAGGPGEQYF	TRBD2	.	TRBV27	TRBJ2-7
TGTGCCAGCAGCTTGCGTGTAAGCGGGATGAACACCGGGGAGCTGTTTTTT	CASSLRVSGMNTGELFF	TRBD2	few	TRBV5-8	TRBJ2-2
TGTGCCAGCAGAGAGCCCGGGACAGGACGAGATACGCAGTATTTT	CASREPGTGRDTQYF	TRBD1	few	TRBV11-2	TRBJ2-3